These 32 T cell receptor beta chains were sequenced from one sample in a study of T cell repertoires in cytomegalovirus infection. TCRdb re-called the reads with MiXCR, one entry per CDR3 protein. The repertoire includes about 530,000 distinct CDR3 sequences, less than 30% of them detected once, and about 12% sits in the top ten. What was sequenced was PBMCs. Receptors originate from a human donor in good health (CMV status not recorded). Some clones in this sample may be carry-over from other donors' samples.

The chain recombines TRBV5-6 with TRBJ2-5, with 9 bases that match TRBD1. CDR1 is SGHDT, CDR2 YYEEEE, per germline. The CDR3 contains 16 residues. V dropped 4 bases and J dropped 4; count of bases not matched to a gene: 11. CDR3 sequence: CASSKDRGVTGETQYF. For the CDR3, the DNA is TGTGCCAGCAGCAAGGACAGGGGCGTAACAGGAGAGACCCAGTACTTC.

A few counts support this clonotype. The CDR3 loop is CASSPGTGGGAGANVLTF. CDR3 nucleotide sequence: TGTGCCAGCAGCCCTGGGACAGGGGGCGGCGCTGGGGCCAACGTCCTGACTTTC. This rearrangement joins TRBV5-4 to TRBJ2-6; 12 bases map to TRBD1. The CDR3 consists of 18 residues. With V trimmed by 4 bases and J by 2 bases, 7 bases remained unmatched. Germline CDR1 and CDR2: SGHNT and YYREEE (reference sequence).

The V gene is TRBV7-2, the J gene TRBJ2-1; D unclear. In germline, CDR1 is SGHTA, CDR2 FQGNSA. Trimming stripped 0 bases from V and 4 bases from J, with 10 bases between. The CDR3 loop spans 15 amino acids. CDR3 DNA: TGTGCCAGCAGCTTAGCTGGCTACTATTACAATGAGCAGTTCTTC. Its protein product is CASSLAGYYYNEQFF.

V is TRBV6-2 or TRBV6-3 and J is TRBJ2-1; TRBD2 agrees at 12 bases. Per germline, CDR1 MNHEY and CDR2 SVGEGT. V was pared by 4 bases and J by 6 bases, with 4 bases of the junction left unmatched. The length of the CDR3 is 15 residues. Here the CDR3 reads CASSSTSGRFNEQFF. The CDR3 DNA is TGTGCCAGCAGTTCGACTAGCGGGAGATTCAATGAGCAGTTCTTC.

The table lists this clonotype with many counts. In DNA form, the CDR3 reads TGTGCCAGCAGCTTAGCGTTACTAGCGGGGACCTACGAGCAGTACTTC. As protein: CASSLALLAGTYEQYF. The rearrangement joins TRBV7-2 to TRBJ2-7, with 10 bases fitting TRBD2. V lost 0 bases, J lost 2 bases, and 4 bases stayed unmatched. Germline V lookup: CDR1 SGHTA, CDR2 FQGNSA. The length of the CDR3 is 16 residues.

This clonotype turned up a few times. The chain couples TRBV12-3 or TRBV12-4 to TRBJ2-5; 9 bases are shared with TRBD1. The V segment lost 2 bases and the J segment 6 bases; nucleotides outside the gene matches: 7. The CDR3 totals 15 residues. The CDR3 DNA sequence: TGTGCCAGCAGTTTAAGCCGGGACAGGGAACAGACCCAGTACTTC. It codes for CASSLSRDREQTQYF.

The table lists this clonotype with a few counts. The chain uses TRBV12-3 or TRBV12-4 and TRBJ2-2; D possibly corresponds to TRBD1 (6 bases). This CDR3 has 13 amino acids. The germline V and J ends were trimmed by 6 bases and 6 bases, with 11 bases remaining between them. This chain's CDR3 is CASSDRTAGELFF. The CDR3 coding sequence is TGTGCCAGCAGCGACCGGACAGCCGGGGAGCTGTTTTTT.

This chain connects TRBV6-1 to TRBJ2-2; D is unresolved. The germline gives CDR1 MNHNS, CDR2 SASEGT. The ends were cut back, 8 bases at V and 3 bases at J, with 13 bases in the middle. The CDR3 is made up of 14 amino acids. CDR3 coding DNA: TGTGCCAGCTCCAAGTTATTCTACACCGGGGAGCTGTTTTTT. Its protein product is CASSKLFYTGELFF.

The V gene is TRBV5-6, the J gene TRBJ2-7; TRBD2 matches 11 bases. CDR1 is SGHDT, CDR2 YYEEEE, per germline. Trimming took 4 bases from V and 4 from J; bases not matched to a gene: 10. This CDR3 has 16 amino acids. The CDR3 region is CASSPGTSGYLYEQYF. As DNA, the CDR3 is TGTGCCAGCAGCCCCGGGACTAGCGGTTATCTTTACGAGCAGTACTTC.

V gene TRBV5-4 combines with J gene TRBJ2-7; TRBD1 agrees at 7 bases. Trimming removed 6 bases from V and 6 bases from J; junction bases left unmatched: 12. The CDR3 covers 14 residues. From germline, CDR1 is SGHNT and CDR2 YYREEE (reference sequence). CDR3 nucleotides: TGTGCCAGCATGACAGGGAACGGGCCCGGCGAGCAGTACTTC. Amino acid sequence: CASMTGNGPGEQYF. Based on the CDR3 plus reference TRBV5-4 and TRBJ2-7, the full variable domain is ETGVTQSPTHLIKTRGQQVTLRCSSQSGHNTVSWYQQALGQGPQFIFQYYREEENGRGNFPPRFSGLQFPNYSSELNVNALELDDSALYLCASMTGNGPGEQYFGPGTRLTVT.

In this sample, this clonotype turned up many times. The rearrangement joins TRBV7-8 to TRBJ1-1; unclear D gene. The CDR3 has 15 residues. V was clipped by 5 bases and J by 5 bases, with 18 bases between them. Germline V gene sequence: CDR1 SGHVS, CDR2 FQNEAQ. This CDR3 is CASSPQMGLGTEAFF. The CDR3 bases are TGTGCCAGCAGCCCTCAGATGGGTTTGGGGACTGAAGCTTTCTTT.

V is TRBV19 and J is TRBJ1-5; TRBD1 is a possible D gene (5 bases). CDR3 length: 16 amino acids. V was cut by 9 bases and J by 3 bases, with 21 bases left in between. From germline, CDR1 is LNHDA and CDR2 SQIVND (reference sequence). The CDR3: CASTSFGQGINQPQHF. DNA for the CDR3: TGTGCCAGCACTTCATTCGGTCAGGGCATCAATCAGCCCCAGCATTTT.

This clonotype came up many times. The rearrangement joins TRBV7-9 to TRBJ2-2; D is unclear. The CDR3 loop spans 14 amino acids. Germline loops: CDR1 SEHNR, CDR2 FQNEAQ (reference sequence). With 3 bases removed from V and 1 base from J, the gap between germline ends came to 6 bases. CDR3 sequence reads: CASSFSVNTGELFF. In nucleotides, the CDR3 is TGTGCCAGCAGCTTCAGTGTGAACACCGGGGAGCTGTTTTTT. Drawing the rest from reference TRBV7-9 and TRBJ2-2, the complete variable domain is DTGVSQNPRHKITKRGQNVTFRCDPISEHNRLYWYRQTLGQGPEFLTYFQNEAQLEKSRLLSDRFSAERPKGSFSTLEIQRTEQGDSAMYLCASSFSVNTGELFFGEGSRLTVL.

There are many counts of this clonotype. The chain recombines TRBV6-1 with TRBJ2-7, with 11 bases identical to TRBD1. Germline lookup yields CDR1 MNHNS and CDR2 SASEGT. There are 18 residues in the CDR3. The V segment lost 1 base and the J segment 8 bases; nucleotides outside the gene matches: 16. CDR3 in DNA: TGTGCCAGCAGTGAAGTCCACTCTGGACAGGGGGCGAATCTCCAGCAGTACTTC. Translation: CASSEVHSGQGANLQQYF.

Ten or more counts support this clonotype. This chain uses TRBV7-9 with TRBJ1-1; possibly TRBD1 for D (6 bases). CDR1 and CDR2 from the germline V gene are SEHNR and FQNEAQ (reference sequence). V was shortened by 5 bases and J by 0 bases, with 28 bases between the two germline ends. The CDR3 sequence is 20 residues long. The CDR3 region is CASSTSIGQTMKFMNTEAFF. In DNA form, the CDR3 reads TGTGCCAGCAGCACCTCTATAGGACAGACCATGAAATTCATGAACACTGAAGCTTTCTTT.

This clonotype was detected only once. The chain uses TRBV7-2 and TRBJ2-3; 11 bases match TRBD2. The junction had 11 bases not matched to a gene; V was cut back by 5 bases and J by 10 bases. Germline-derived CDR1 and CDR2 are SGHTA and FQGNSA. The CDR3 consists of 15 residues. In DNA, the CDR3 is TGTGCCAGCAGCCAAGGACTAGCGGGTCCCTTCCCGCAGTATTTT. Protein: CASSQGLAGPFPQYF.

The CDR3, as DNA: TGTGCCAGCAGCTTTGGACGGATCTACGAGCAGTACGTC. Translating it yields CASSFGRIYEQYV. V and J are TRBV11-2 and TRBJ2-7; D is unresolved. The V end was cut by 3 bases, the J end by 3 bases, with 9 bases between. The CDR3 consists of 13 residues. Germline V gene data show CDR1 as SGHAT and CDR2 as FQNNGV.

This clonotype was observed a few times. The chain combines TRBV7-8 with TRBJ2-1, with TRBD2 identical over 7 bases. This CDR3 comprises 16 residues. The J segment lost 4 bases and the V segment lost 3 bases, leaving 9 bases of the junction unmatched. Germline values: CDR1 SGHVS, CDR2 FQNEAQ. This chain's CDR3 is CASSLDRDYLYNEQFF. The CDR3 nucleotides are TGTGCCAGCAGCTTGGACCGGGACTACCTATACAATGAGCAGTTCTTC.

This clonotype was counted only a few times. The gene calls are TRBV7-2 and TRBJ2-7; maybe TRBD2 (6 bases). The CDR3 contains 19 residues. Germline lookup yields CDR1 SGHTA and CDR2 FQGNSA. V lost 6 bases and J lost 3, with 30 bases in between. CDR3 coding DNA: TGTGCCAGCAGTAAAACCGGGACTGGCAATACCATGTCCGTCTACGAGCAGTACTTC. As protein: CASSKTGTGNTMSVYEQYF.

This clonotype occurred a few times. The chain couples TRBV7-9 to TRBJ1-6; the D gene is possibly TRBD1 (6 bases). The CDR3 is 19 residues long. CDR1 and CDR2 from the germline V gene are SEHNR and FQNEAQ (reference sequence). V lost 2 bases, J lost 4 bases, and 21 bases lay in between. CDR3: CASSLWGQQPWPYNSPLHF. The DNA for the CDR3 is TGTGCCAGCAGCTTATGGGGGCAACAGCCCTGGCCTTATAATTCACCCCTCCACTTT.

Only a few counts were recorded for this clonotype. The chain links TRBV7-2 to TRBJ1-6, with D tentatively TRBD1 (5 bases). Germline CDR1 and CDR2: SGHTA and FQGNSA. V lost 6 bases and J 7 bases, leaving 13 bases between the germline ends. This CDR3 comprises 14 residues. The CDR3 reads CASRPGGRNSPLHF. CDR3 bases: TGTGCCAGCAGGCCCGGGGGGAGGAATTCACCCCTCCACTTT.

This clonotype was counted ten times or more. The gene calls are TRBV12-3 or TRBV12-4 and TRBJ1-2, with D maybe TRBD1 (6 bases). Trimming took 4 bases from V and 8 from J, leaving 20 bases between them. The CDR3 runs to 15 residues. The CDR3 is CASSYPRGPQGGYTF. CDR3 DNA sequence: TGTGCCAGCAGTTACCCTCGGGGGCCCCAGGGGGGCTACACCTTC.

The table lists this clonotype with a few counts. V usage is TRBV4-3 and J usage is TRBJ2-1; tentatively, D is TRBD2 (5 bases). The germline gives CDR1 LGHNA, CDR2 YSLEER. The CDR3 has 13 residues. V lost 1 base and J lost 10, with 11 bases in between. CDR3 sequence reads: CASSQVEGREQFF. The DNA for the CDR3 is TGCGCCAGCAGCCAAGTTGAGGGCCGCGAGCAGTTCTTC.

This clonotype has a handful of counts. The chain couples TRBV10-3 to TRBJ2-3, with D uncertain. This CDR3 has 13 residues. V gave up 7 bases and J gave up 0 bases, with 8 bases separating them. Germline V gene data show CDR1 as ENHRY and CDR2 as SYGVKD. The CDR3 reads CAIMDVSTDTQYF. In DNA form, the CDR3 reads TGTGCCATCATGGATGTGAGCACAGATACGCAGTATTTT.

This clonotype appeared many times. This chain connects TRBV7-9 to TRBJ1-2; the D is unclear. This CDR3 contains 12 residues. Per germline, CDR1 SEHNR and CDR2 FQNEAQ (reference sequence). V lost 6 bases and J 6 bases, leaving 11 bases between the germline ends. The CDR3 reads CASSQDSHGYTF. CDR3 DNA sequence: TGTGCCAGCAGTCAAGACTCCCATGGCTACACCTTC.

This clonotype was seen ten or more times. The CDR3 is CASSQVSGALAGGISSYEQYF. DNA of the CDR3: TGTGCCAGCAGCCAGGTTTCGGGTGCGCTAGCGGGAGGAATCTCTTCCTACGAGCAGTACTTC. The V call is TRBV14, the J call TRBJ2-7; 11 bases map to TRBD2. The CDR3 sequence is 21 residues long. Germline CDR1 is SGHDN and CDR2 is FVKESK. V was clipped by 3 bases and J by 1 base; unmatched bases: 20. Together with reference TRBV14 and TRBJ2-7, the CDR3 gives the full variable domain: EAGVTQFPSHSVIEKGQTVTLRCDPISGHDNLYWYRRVMGKEIKFLLHFVKESKQDESGMPNNRFLAERTGGTYSTLKVQPAELEDSGVYFCASSQVSGALAGGISSYEQYFGPGTRLTVT.

This chain uses TRBV18 with TRBJ1-1; 7 bases are a match to TRBD1. The CDR3 totals 13 residues. V shed 3 bases, J shed 6 bases, and the junction held 4 bases outside the gene matches. Germline V gives CDR1 KGHSH, CDR2 LQKENI. CDR3: CASSPNRGPEAFF. The DNA of the CDR3 is TGTGCCAGCTCACCTAACAGGGGCCCTGAAGCTTTCTTT.

This clonotype has just a few counts. This rearrangement joins TRBV4-3 to TRBJ2-1; the match to TRBD2 covers 11 bases. This CDR3 contains 16 residues. V shed 0 bases and J 9 bases; nucleotides not matched to a gene: 7. Germline CDR1 LGHNA, CDR2 YSLEER. CDR3 residues: CASSQEPTSGKSEQFF. The CDR3 DNA sequence: TGCGCCAGCAGCCAAGAACCGACTAGCGGGAAGTCTGAGCAGTTCTTC.

This chain uses TRBV20-1 with TRBJ1-2; no firm D call. V gave up 5 bases and J gave up 0 bases, with 10 bases separating them. Germline assignment: CDR1 DFQATT and CDR2 SNEGSKA (reference sequence). The CDR3 loop spans 13 amino acids. For the CDR3, the DNA is TGCAGTGCTCCACAGATTTCTAACTATGGCTACACCTTC. It encodes CSAPQISNYGYTF.

This clonotype was seen only a few times. V and J are TRBV6-2 or TRBV6-3 and TRBJ2-5; no clear D gene. CDR1 and CDR2 from the germline V gene are MNHEY and SVGEGT. The CDR3 contains 15 residues. V was trimmed by 4 bases and J by 2 bases, leaving 14 bases between them. CDR3 amino acids: CASSSMGRIQETQYF. In DNA form, the CDR3 reads TGTGCCAGCAGTTCCATGGGCAGGATACAAGAGACCCAGTACTTC.

This rearrangement joins TRBV12-3 or TRBV12-4 to TRBJ1-2; D is perhaps TRBD1 (5 bases). V lost 4 bases, J lost 4 bases, and 10 bases lay in between. CDR3 length: 13 amino acids. The CDR3 protein is CASSWGGVYGYTF. The CDR3 DNA reads as TGTGCCAGCAGTTGGGGAGGGGTCTATGGCTACACCTTC.

This chain joins TRBV30 and TRBJ1-5, with D possibly TRBD1 on 6 matching bases. The CDR3 runs to 14 residues. Germline CDR1 is GTSNPN and CDR2 is SVGIG (reference sequence). V dropped 2 bases and J dropped 2 bases, with 10 bases sitting between them. The CDR3 nucleotides are TGTGCCTGGAGTTGGGAGGGGGGCAATCAGCCCCAGCATTTT. It specifies CAWSWEGGNQPQHF.